This T cell receptor (beta chain) was observed in a study of human T cells and chemical hapten exposure. Study in general: Patients were mainly female, each with alopecia areata, totalis or universalis.

This clonotype was detected ten times or more. Its matching antigen is unknown. Study-wide results and caveats: Counts of TCRs above 1 in 1000 frequency stayed unchanged with DPC sensitization.

The time point denotes: pre-sensitization, week 0. Treatment meaning: therapeutic diphenylcyclopropenone sensitization with weekly scalp DPC. There are 15 residues in the CDR3. CDR1 and CDR2 from the germline V gene are LGHNA and YSLEER. Deletions cut 2 bases from V and 4 bases from J, with 13 bases between. TCRdb reanalysed the RACE reads using MiXCR and keeps one entry per CDR3 protein. The data show around 300,000 distinct CDR3 sequences, 5% to 6.5% seen once. This TCR came from a woman younger than 35 with alopecia areata. Some clones in this sample may be carry-over from other donors' samples. The source material was whole blood, sampled in connection with sensitization to the hapten diphenylcyclopropenone (DPC). V is TRBV4-3 and J is TRBJ2-3; D is possibly TRBD1 or TRBD2 (5 bases each). The CDR3 nucleotides are TGCGCCAGCAGCCAATACCAACGGGGCTCAGATACGCAGTATTTT. Its translation: CASSQYQRGSDTQYF.